This T cell receptor (beta chain) stems from a study of CD8+ T cells in alopecia areata. The CDR3 extends over 12 amino acids. V was trimmed by 2 bases and J by 7 bases, leaving 6 bases between them. CDR1 and CDR2 (germline): MNHNS, SASEGT. It was cDNA, reverse transcribed from extracted RNA, that served as the sequencing template. TCRdb keeps only in-frame clones here, not all; method: immunoSEQ multiplex PCR. The sample carries fewer than 250,000 clones, 57% recorded once. The sample here was CD4+ T cells sorted from blood, taken at week 0. The sequence came from a human donor with alopecia areata. The genes are TRBV6-1 and TRBJ2-1, with D perhaps matching TRBD2 (6 bases). CDR3 loop: CASSERGNEQFF. The CDR3 DNA is TGTGCCAGCAGTGAACGGGGGAATGAGCAGTTCTTC.